What follows is one T cell receptor (beta chain) and its context. CDR3 length: 15 residues. The junction had 10 bases not matched to a gene; V was cut back by 7 bases and J by 5 bases. The germline gives CDR1 GTSNPN, CDR2 SVGIG (reference sequence). The data stem from a study of blood T cell repertoires in COVID-19. Background on the study: Italy, Spain and the United States were the sources of the convalescent and acute COVID-19 samples. T cells, B-cell-depleted T cells, or PBMCs supplied cDNA or gDNA.

Per the study methods: From reference gene primer amplification, estimates of nucleated cell counts were derived. The method was immunoSEQ multiplex PCR; TCRdb's version includes in-frame clones alone and lacks a portion of them. D and trimming were read from the DNA, whereas the V and J calls and clone size are those reported in that table. The sample shows about 100,000 clones, around four fifths of them seen only once. J is TRBJ2-2 and V is TRBV30, with 10 bases identical to TRBD2. The origin of this receptor is a man aged 50 to 60 with active or convalescent COVID-19. The sample was peripheral blood. CDR3 region: CAFRKTSGSTGELFF. CDR3 coding DNA: TGTGCCTTCCGGAAGACTAGCGGGTCTACCGGGGAGCTGTTTTTT. The full variable domain, completed using reference TRBV30 and TRBJ2-2, is SQTIHQWPATLVQPVGSPLSLECTVEGTSNPNLYWYRQAAGRGLQLLFYSVGIGQISSEVPQNLSASRPQDRQFILSSKKLLLSDSGFYLCAFRKTSGSTGELFFGEGSRLTVL.